The present T cell receptor beta chain was sequenced within a study of HIV-infected patients and healthy controls. The CDR3 is made up of 15 amino acids. Trimming at V came to 5 bases and at J to 9 bases, leaving 10 bases not matched to a gene. Germline V gene lookup returns CDR1 DFQATT and CDR2 SNEGSKA (reference sequence). MiXCR, run by TCRdb on the 5' RACE reads, gives a single entry per CDR3 protein. This sample has about 64,000 distinct CDR3 sequences, with under 25% found just once. This clonotype was obtained from a human donor in good health. The sequenced material came from CD4+ T cells from blood. V usage is TRBV20-1 and J usage is TRBJ1-6, with 10 nucleotides matching TRBD1. The CDR3 nucleotides read TGCAGTGCTCGTTTGGGACAGGGGATCGGTTCACCCCTCCACTTT. This codes for CSARLGQGIGSPLHF.